The 28 T cell receptor beta chains reported below all come from one sample, sequenced in a study of T-cell reconstitution after alpha-beta-depleted transplantation in children. The library targeted TCRbeta and was prepared with unique molecular identifiers. TCRdb reprocessed the PCR reads via MiXCR and lists one record per CDR3 protein. The sample contains fewer than 250,000 distinct CDR3 sequences, 7.5% to 9.5% of which appear only once. This specimen was PBMCs, mostly from graft donor cells, taken 180 days after TCRalphabeta/CD19-depleted stem cell transplant. These receptors were taken from a male patient under 18 who had a stem cell transplant for acute lymphoblastic leukemia, so the T cells may come from the graft donor.

In this sample, this clonotype turned up many times. The chain joins TRBV7-6 to TRBJ2-3, with TRBD1 matching over 9 bases. Trimming at V came to 0 bases and at J to 2 bases, leaving 12 bases not matched to a gene. The CDR3 contains 19 residues. Germline CDR1 is SGHVS and CDR2 is FNYEAQ. In DNA form, the CDR3 reads TGTGCCAGCAGCTTAGCACCCCGGGACAGGGTGGCCGACACAGATACGCAGTATTTT. Translating it yields CASSLAPRDRVADTDTQYF. The full variable domain, in which reference TRBV7-6 and TRBJ2-3 provide the parts outside the CDR3, is GAGVSQSPRYKVTKRGQDVALRCDPISGHVSLYWYRQALGQGPEFLTYFNYEAQQDKSGLPNDRFSAERPEGSISTLTIQRTEQRDSAMYRCASSLAPRDRVADTDTQYFGPGTRLTVL.

Many counts were recorded for this clonotype. This rearrangement joins TRBV28 to TRBJ2-5, with 8 bases that match TRBD2. CDR1 is MDHEN, CDR2 SYDVKM, per germline. V trimming: 3 bases; J trimming: 5 bases; junction bases outside the gene matches: 11. The CDR3 is 16 amino acids. The CDR3 sequence: CASSLRGGGPGETQYF. In nucleotides, the CDR3 is TGTGCCAGCAGTTTGCGAGGCGGGGGGCCGGGGGAGACCCAGTACTTC.

This clonotype was observed many times. The chain couples TRBV7-4 to TRBJ1-5; the D gene is possibly TRBD1 (5 bases). V lost 5 bases and J lost 5, with 10 bases in between. This CDR3 contains 13 residues. The germline CDR1 and CDR2 sequences are SGHVT and SQSDAQ. CDR3 sequence reads: CASSDIRDQPQHF. In DNA form, the CDR3 reads TGTGCCAGCAGCGACATCAGGGATCAGCCCCAGCATTTT. Drawing the rest from reference TRBV7-4 and TRBJ1-5, the complete variable domain is GAGVSQSPRYKVAKRGRDVALRCDSISGHVTLYWYRQTLGQGSEVLTYSQSDAQRDKSGRPSGRFSAERPERSVSTLKIQRTEQGDSAVYLCASSDIRDQPQHFGDGTRLSIL.

The chain is built from TRBV6-1 and TRBJ2-1; tentatively, D is TRBD2 (6 bases). Trimming took 5 bases from V and 7 from J, leaving 18 bases between them. Germline CDR1 is MNHNS and CDR2 is SASEGT. The CDR3 extends over 15 amino acids. This chain's CDR3 is CASSPRVAVGNEQFF. The CDR3, as DNA: TGTGCCAGCAGTCCCCGGGTAGCGGTGGGGAATGAGCAGTTCTTC.

This clonotype was picked up many times. V and J are TRBV29-1 and TRBJ1-6; D might be TRBD1 (5 bases). V was trimmed by 4 bases and J by 6 bases, leaving 13 bases between them. CDR3 length: 14 residues. The germline V gene encodes CDR1 SQVTM and CDR2 ANQGSEA. CDR3 DNA: TGCAGCGTTGGCCGGGACGCCTTTAATTCACCCCTCCACTTT. Its protein product is CSVGRDAFNSPLHF.

CDR3 amino acids: CASSLDGQSSRQYF. In nucleotides, the CDR3 is TGTGCCAGCAGCTTAGACGGACAGTCATCCCGGCAGTATTTT. The chain recombines TRBV13 with TRBJ2-3; D perhaps matches TRBD1 (6 bases). CDR3 length equals 14 residues. Trimming left V 1 base short and J 11 bases short, with 16 bases between. Germline V gene data show CDR1 as PRHDT and CDR2 as FYEKMQ (reference sequence).

This clonotype appeared many times. The rearrangement uses TRBV4-3 and TRBJ1-1; D remains unclear. CDR1 LGHNA and CDR2 YSLEER come from the germline V gene. V was pared by 1 base and J by 1 base, with 16 bases between. The CDR3 has 17 residues. CDR3 bases: TGCGCCAGCAGCCAAGGGAGGTGGCCGGTCCGGAACACTGAAGCTTTCTTT. Protein product: CASSQGRWPVRNTEAFF.

This clonotype has at least ten counts. The chain is built from TRBV3-1 and TRBJ2-2, with TRBD2 identical over 8 bases. V shed 0 bases, J shed 4 bases, and the junction held 7 bases outside the gene matches. This CDR3 region has 17 residues. Germline V gene sequence: CDR1 LGHDT, CDR2 YNNKEL (reference sequence). As DNA, the CDR3 is TGTGCCAGCAGCCAAGATCGGCTCCTAGCGGGCACCGGGGAGCTGTTTTTT. Protein sequence: CASSQDRLLAGTGELFF.

This clonotype was detected many times. This chain joins TRBV7-9 and TRBJ1-1, with D perhaps matching TRBD1 (5 bases). The CDR3 runs to 17 residues. The V end was cut by 1 base, the J end by 0 bases, with 15 bases between. CDR1 is SEHNR, CDR2 FQNEAQ, per germline (reference sequence). The CDR3 coding sequence is TGTGCCAGCAGCTTAGGGGTCTGGGGCCCTCTGAACACTGAAGCTTTCTTT. Translation: CASSLGVWGPLNTEAFF. The full variable domain, in which reference TRBV7-9 and TRBJ1-1 provide the parts outside the CDR3, is DTGVSQNPRHKITKRGQNVTFRCDPISEHNRLYWYRQTLGQGPEFLTYFQNEAQLEKSRLLSDRFSAERPKGSFSTLEIQRTEQGDSAMYLCASSLGVWGPLNTEAFFGQGTRLTVV.

This clonotype was seen a few times. V usage is TRBV7-2 and J usage is TRBJ1-3, with D possibly TRBD1 on 6 matching bases. Between the trimmed V and J ends, which lost 3 bases and 0 bases, there was a span of 27 bases. The CDR3 consists of 21 residues. The germline V gene encodes CDR1 SGHTA and CDR2 FQGNSA. CDR3 residues: CASSFSVPGHLRLRSGNTIYF. CDR3 nucleotides: TGTGCCAGCAGCTTTAGCGTTCCGGGACACTTAAGACTTCGCTCTGGAAACACCATATATTTT.

This clonotype has a count of ten or more. This chain joins TRBV5-6 and TRBJ2-1, with 12 bases lining up with TRBD2. The ends lost 3 bases at V and 15 bases at J; junction bases unmatched: 7. In germline, CDR1 is SGHDT, CDR2 YYEEEE. The CDR3 is made up of 13 amino acids. The CDR3 loop is CASSSRLAGAMFF. The CDR3 DNA sequence: TGTGCCAGCAGCTCAAGACTAGCGGGAGCGATGTTCTTC. The full variable domain, with the rest looked up from reference TRBV5-6 and TRBJ2-1, is DAGVTQSPTHLIKTRGQQVTLRCSPKSGHDTVSWYQQALGQGPQFIFQYYEEEERQRGNFPDRFSGHQFPNYSSELNVNALLLGDSALYLCASSSRLAGAMFFGPGTRLTVL.

This clonotype was counted many times. The chain recombines TRBV5-1 with TRBJ2-1; D is possibly TRBD1 or TRBD2 (5 bases each). Trimming stripped 2 bases from V and 1 base from J, with 13 bases between. The CDR3 has 16 amino acids. Germline loops: CDR1 SGHRS, CDR2 YFSETQ. CDR3 bases: TGCGCCAGCAGCTTAGAACCGGGACGATCCTACAATGAGCAGTTCTTC. This encodes CASSLEPGRSYNEQFF.

The V gene is TRBV7-8, the J gene TRBJ2-3; 7 nucleotides align to TRBD1. Germline lookup yields CDR1 SGHVS and CDR2 FQNEAQ. V dropped 2 bases and J dropped 7; count of bases not matched to a gene: 12. The CDR3 is made up of 16 amino acids. The CDR3 sequence: CASSLRVTGSGNTQYF. The CDR3, as DNA: TGTGCCAGCAGCTTAAGGGTGACAGGGAGTGGAAATACGCAGTATTTT.

A few counts support this clonotype. The V gene is TRBV24-1, the J gene TRBJ2-1; 7 bases agree with TRBD1. This CDR3 is built from 13 residues. The ends lost 9 bases at V and 6 bases at J; junction bases unmatched: 7. Per the germline V gene, CDR1 is KGHDR and CDR2 is SFDVKD. The CDR3 sequence is CATASDRVNEQFF. In DNA, the CDR3 is TGTGCCACCGCTTCCGACAGGGTCAATGAGCAGTTCTTC.

This clonotype was found many times. The chain employs TRBV6-5 and TRBJ2-1, with TRBD2 matching 8 bases. The V and J ends lost 2 bases and 7 bases, in that order; junction bases with no gene match: 4. Germline V gene sequence: CDR1 MNHEY, CDR2 SVGAGI. This CDR3 region has 14 residues. CDR3 nucleotides: TGTGCCAGCAGTTACAGCGGGAGTAATAATGAGCAGTTCTTC. Its translation: CASSYSGSNNEQFF.

Comments on this clonotype: A much bigger clone sits one base away, suggesting this may be a read error. The chain couples TRBV15 to TRBJ2-3; 12 positions match TRBD2. The CDR3 extends over 14 amino acids. Germline-derived CDR1 and CDR2 are LNHNV and YYDKDF (reference sequence). V dropped 11 bases and J dropped 2; count of bases not matched to a gene: 5. CDR3 sequence: CAARLAGATDTQYF. CDR3 nucleotides: TGTGCCGCTAGACTAGCGGGGGCCACAGATACGCAGTATTTT.

Ten or more counts support this clonotype. The chain couples TRBV28 to TRBJ2-7; D is unclear. Germline-derived CDR1 and CDR2 are MDHEN and SYDVKM. This CDR3 has 16 residues. V was clipped by 5 bases and J by 1 base, with 18 bases between them. This CDR3 reads CASSPPLLPPSYEQYF. DNA of the CDR3: TGTGCCAGCAGTCCTCCCCTTCTACCCCCTTCCTACGAGCAGTACTTC.

There are many counts of this clonotype. The chain recombines TRBV27 with TRBJ2-3; the D gene is possibly TRBD2 (6 bases). Between the trimmed V and J ends, which lost 2 bases and 3 bases, there was a span of 9 bases. The CDR3 has 14 amino acids. Per germline, CDR1 MNHEY and CDR2 SMNVEV (reference sequence). The CDR3 nucleotides are TGTGCCAGCAGTTTAAAGGGGAGGACAGATACGCAGTATTTT. Protein: CASSLKGRTDTQYF.

The chain employs TRBV20-1 and TRBJ2-7; D might be TRBD1 (5 bases). Trimming stripped 5 bases from V and 0 bases from J, with 14 bases between. The CDR3 length is 14 residues. Germline V gene data show CDR1 as DFQATT and CDR2 as SNEGSKA (reference sequence). CDR3 DNA: TGCAGTGCTTTTCAGCCAGGGTCCTCCTACGAGCAGTACTTC. Translating gives CSAFQPGSSYEQYF.

This clonotype was seen ten or more times. This chain uses TRBV20-1 with TRBJ2-5, with D perhaps matching TRBD2 (6 bases). Trimming took off 6 bases at V and 11 bases at J, with 10 bases between the two ends. This CDR3 has 9 residues. CDR1 DFQATT and CDR2 SNEGSKA come from the germline V gene (reference sequence). CDR3 in amino acids: CSAGGRQYF. The CDR3 DNA follows: TGCAGTGCCGGGGGACGGCAGTACTTC.

The sample holds many counts of this clonotype. The V and J genes are TRBV25-1 and TRBJ1-1; TRBD1 might be the D (6 bases). Trimming took off 7 bases at V and 5 bases at J, with 17 bases between the two ends. The CDR3 totals 14 residues. Germline V lookup: CDR1 MGHDK, CDR2 SYGVNS. This chain's CDR3 is CASKTQTGETEAFF. CDR3 nucleotides: TGTGCCAGCAAAACACAGACAGGAGAGACTGAAGCTTTCTTT.

This clonotype was detected many times. This chain uses TRBV10-3 with TRBJ2-1, with TRBD2 matching 13 bases. Germline V CDR1 and CDR2: ENHRY, SYGVKD. V gave up 5 bases and J gave up 5 bases; unmatched junction bases: 3. The CDR3 runs 15 residues. The CDR3 DNA reads TGTGCCATCAGTTGGACTAGCGGGGGAAACAATGAGCAGTTCTTC. Translated: CAISWTSGGNNEQFF.

This clonotype was detected many times. V is TRBV4-1 and J is TRBJ2-7; 7 bases agree with TRBD1. J was trimmed by 7 bases and V by 4 bases; bases with no gene match: 10. This CDR3 contains 14 residues. The germline V gene has CDR1 MGHRA and CDR2 YSYEKL. CDR3 DNA sequence: TGCGCCAGCAGCCGGACAGGCCCCTTCGAAGAGCAGTACTTC. Its protein is CASSRTGPFEEQYF.

This clonotype was counted ten times or more. This chain uses TRBV6-2 or TRBV6-3 with TRBJ2-7; D is perhaps TRBD1 (5 bases). Per the germline V gene, CDR1 is MNHEY and CDR2 is SVGEGT. V was pared by 11 bases and J by 3 bases, with 17 bases between. This CDR3 comprises 13 residues. This CDR3 reads CAETARLCYEQYF. The DNA for the CDR3 is TGTGCCGAGACAGCACGCCTCTGCTACGAGCAGTACTTC.

This clonotype appeared many times. The genes are TRBV28 and TRBJ2-3; maybe TRBD1 (5 bases). The V and J ends lost 6 bases and 6 bases respectively, with 16 bases between them. The germline V gene has CDR1 MDHEN and CDR2 SYDVKM. This CDR3 is 14 amino acids long. The CDR3 DNA sequence: TGTGCCAGCAGCTCCCCGATGGACACCGATACGCAGTATTTT. Amino acid sequence: CASSSPMDTDTQYF.

This clonotype appeared many times. V gene TRBV7-9 combines with J gene TRBJ1-2; D remains unclear. Looked up from germline, CDR1 is SEHNR and CDR2 is FQNEAQ (reference sequence). There are 11 residues in the CDR3. The V end was cut by 3 bases, the J end by 8 bases, with 7 bases between. The CDR3 spells CASSFEGGYTF. The CDR3 DNA is TGTGCCAGCAGCTTCGAGGGAGGCTACACCTTC.

Ten or more counts support this clonotype. The chain combines TRBV5-1 with TRBJ1-2; D is uncertain. The V gene lost 3 bases and the J gene lost 5 bases, with 8 bases spanning the gap. Germline V lookup: CDR1 SGHRS, CDR2 YFSETQ. This CDR3 has 12 amino acids. CDR3 sequence (DNA): TGCGCCAGCAGCTCACAGAGTTATGGCTACACCTTC. This codes for CASSSQSYGYTF.

There are many counts of this clonotype. This sequence joins TRBV5-1 and TRBJ2-7, with D perhaps TRBD2 (5 bases). The V gene lost 2 bases and the J gene lost 3 bases, with 12 bases spanning the gap. Germline V gives CDR1 SGHRS, CDR2 YFSETQ. This CDR3 spans 14 amino acids. CDR3 amino acids: CASSFTLGVYEQYF. Here the CDR3 DNA reads TGCGCCAGCAGCTTTACTCTCGGGGTCTACGAGCAGTACTTC.